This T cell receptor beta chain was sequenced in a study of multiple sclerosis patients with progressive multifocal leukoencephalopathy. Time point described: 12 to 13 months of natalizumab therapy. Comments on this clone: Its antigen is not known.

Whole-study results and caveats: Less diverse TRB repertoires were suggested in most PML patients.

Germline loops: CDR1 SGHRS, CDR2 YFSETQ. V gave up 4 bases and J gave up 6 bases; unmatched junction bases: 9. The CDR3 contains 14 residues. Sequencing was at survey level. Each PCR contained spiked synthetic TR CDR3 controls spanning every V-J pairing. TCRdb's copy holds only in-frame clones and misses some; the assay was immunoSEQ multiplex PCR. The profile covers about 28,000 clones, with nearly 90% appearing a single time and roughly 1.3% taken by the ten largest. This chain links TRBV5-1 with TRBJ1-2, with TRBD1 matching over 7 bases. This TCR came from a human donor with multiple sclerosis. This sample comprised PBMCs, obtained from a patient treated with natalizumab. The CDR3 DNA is TGCGCCAGCAGCGAGGTAGCACAGGGGAATGGCTACACCTTC. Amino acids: CASSEVAQGNGYTF.